These 10 T cell receptor beta chains were sequenced from one sample in a study of identical twins. TCRdb independently ran MiXCR on the 5' RACE reads; one entry per CDR3 protein. The repertoire holds approximately 410,000 distinct CDR3 sequences, with about 18% as singletons. Sequenced sample: naive T cells sorted from blood. These receptors all come from a man in his fifties or sixties in good health.

This clonotype was observed many times. The rearrangement links TRBV6-6 to TRBJ2-7; TRBD2 aligns across 8 bases. The CDR3 is 13 residues long. The V and J ends lost 2 bases and 5 bases, in that order; junction bases with no gene match: 2. Germline V lookup: CDR1 MNHNY, CDR2 SVGAGI (reference sequence). CDR3 sequence reads: CASSYGGGHEQYF. CDR3 sequence (DNA): TGTGCCAGCAGTTACGGCGGGGGGCACGAGCAGTACTTC.

This clonotype was seen repeatedly, ten times or more. J is TRBJ2-3 and V is TRBV7-9, with 7 bases identical to TRBD1. The CDR3 has 10 amino acids. Germline V CDR1 and CDR2: SEHNR, FQNEAQ (reference sequence). The CDR3 spells CAGGADTQYF. CDR3 nucleotides: TGTGCAGGGGGCGCAGATACGCAGTATTTT.

This clonotype occurred many times. V usage is TRBV5-1 and J usage is TRBJ2-2; the match to TRBD1 covers 11 bases. The CDR3 sequence is 17 residues long. Germline loops: CDR1 SGHRS, CDR2 YFSETQ. Trimming took 4 bases from V and 0 from J; bases not matched to a gene: 5. CDR3 residues: CASSLGQGDPNTGELFF. DNA of the CDR3: TGCGCCAGCAGCCTGGGACAGGGGGACCCGAACACCGGGGAGCTGTTTTTT. Full variable domain (remainder filled in from reference TRBV5-1 and TRBJ2-2): KAGVTQTPRYLIKTRGQQVTLSCSPISGHRSVSWYQQTPGQGLQFLFEYFSETQRNKGNFPGRFSGRQFSNSRSEMNVSTLELGDSALYLCASSLGQGDPNTGELFFGEGSRLTVL.

This rearrangement joins TRBV5-1 to TRBJ2-1; no definite D call. V lost 2 bases, J lost 5 bases, and 11 bases lay in between. The germline CDR1 and CDR2 sequences are SGHRS and YFSETQ. CDR3 length equals 14 residues. CDR3 protein: CASSLEYRDNEQFF. CDR3 bases: TGCGCCAGCAGCTTAGAATACCGGGACAATGAGCAGTTCTTC. Full variable domain (rest looked up from reference TRBV5-1 and TRBJ2-1): KAGVTQTPRYLIKTRGQQVTLSCSPISGHRSVSWYQQTPGQGLQFLFEYFSETQRNKGNFPGRFSGRQFSNSRSEMNVSTLELGDSALYLCASSLEYRDNEQFFGPGTRLTVL.

Only a few counts were recorded for this clonotype. This chain uses TRBV7-2 with TRBJ1-2, with 10 bases matching TRBD1. The CDR3 is 13 amino acids. Germline trimming cut 4 bases from V and 7 bases from J; bases unmatched to any gene: 3. The germline V gene encodes CDR1 SGHTA and CDR2 FQGNSA. This chain's CDR3 is CASSSGQGGGYTF. For the CDR3, the DNA is TGTGCCAGCAGCTCCGGACAGGGGGGTGGCTACACCTTC.

CDR3 sequence (DNA): TGTGCCAGCAATGGAGAGGGGCAGCCCCAGCATTTT. Protein sequence: CASNGEGQPQHF. The rearrangement uses TRBV12-3 or TRBV12-4 and TRBJ1-5; D may be TRBD1 (5 bases). V was cut by 7 bases and J by 7 bases, with 11 bases left in between. The CDR3 loop spans 12 amino acids.

This clonotype showed up just a few times. The chain links TRBV5-1 to TRBJ2-7; D possibly corresponds to TRBD2 (6 bases). CDR3 length: 14 amino acids. V shed 0 bases and J shed 1 base, with 8 bases lying between them. CDR1 and CDR2 from the germline V gene are SGHRS and YFSETQ. The CDR3 reads CASSLVAGSYEQYF. The CDR3 DNA reads TGCGCCAGCAGCTTGGTTGCGGGGTCCTACGAGCAGTACTTC.

CDR3 bases: TGCGCCAGCAGCTTGATTTATCAGGGGGGGAACACCGGGGAGCTGTTTTTT. It specifies CASSLIYQGGNTGELFF. The chain recombines TRBV5-1 with TRBJ2-2; D may be TRBD1 (7 bases). CDR1 is SGHRS and CDR2 is YFSETQ in the germline V gene. This CDR3 has 17 amino acids. V was pared by 1 base and J by 1 base, with 14 bases between.

This clonotype was recorded many times. This chain uses TRBV12-3 or TRBV12-4 with TRBJ2-6; D possibly corresponds to TRBD2 (6 bases). Trimming took 5 bases from V and 0 from J, leaving 11 bases between them. This CDR3 is built from 16 residues. The DNA for the CDR3 is TGTGCCAGCAGTCCGGAGGGTGGCTCTGGGGCCAACGTCCTGACTTTC. It translates to CASSPEGGSGANVLTF.

This chain connects TRBV25-1 to TRBJ2-3; D may be TRBD2 (6 bases). The germline gives CDR1 MGHDK, CDR2 SYGVNS. With 6 bases removed from V and 3 bases from J, the gap between germline ends came to 13 bases. The CDR3 consists of 14 residues. Written as DNA, the CDR3 is TGTGCCAGCAGCGGGGGACTTTCGACAGATACGCAGTATTTT. It yields the protein CASSGGLSTDTQYF.